This T cell receptor (beta chain) appears in the sequencing data of a study of blood T cell repertoires in COVID-19. Study background: From T cells, B-cell-depleted T cells, or PBMCs came the material, which was cDNA or gDNA.

CDR1 is SGHDT, CDR2 YYEEEE, per germline. The CDR3 sequence is 13 residues long. Trimming pared 4 bases from V and 8 bases from J, leaving 13 bases between. In the original analysis: Estimates of nucleated cell counts were drawn from the amplification of reference gene primers. The data were produced by immunoSEQ multiplex PCR, yet TCRdb's version contains in-frame clones alone and is incomplete. D and trimming come from the DNA, and the V and J calls and clone size come from that table. The sample gives about 98,000 clones, less than 85% of which show up once; roughly a tenth is in the top ten. The TCR sequence derives from a man aged 70 or older with active or convalescent COVID-19. The chain is built from TRBV5-6 and TRBJ2-1; possibly TRBD2 for D (5 bases). Sequenced input: peripheral blood. CDR3 region: CASSLGPGDEQFF. CDR3 DNA sequence: TGTGCCAGCAGCCTCGGTCCCGGGGATGAGCAGTTCTTC.